These 8 T cell receptor beta chains were all obtained from the same sample, sequenced in a study of blood T cell repertoires in COVID-19. TCRdb's table, derived via immunoSEQ multiplex PCR, lists solely in-frame clones and lacks some. Among about 280,000 clones, roughly 85% were seen once, and the ten largest hold about 2.7%. Input material: PBMCs or T cells enriched from blood (not recorded which). The source of these receptors is a woman aged 45-65 years who had recovered from COVID-19.

The V and J genes are TRBV20-1 and TRBJ2-7; D is unclear. V was clipped by 2 bases and J by 7 bases, with 6 bases between them. The CDR3 runs 10 residues. Germline-derived CDR1 and CDR2 are DFQATT and SNEGSKA (reference sequence). The CDR3 sequence is CSARSREQYF. The CDR3 region has the DNA TGCAGTGCTAGAAGTCGGGAGCAGTACTTC.

The gene calls are TRBV19 and TRBJ2-7; 9 nucleotides align to TRBD1. The CDR3 sequence is 15 residues long. V was clipped by 6 bases and J by 3 bases; unmatched bases: 9. The V gene's germline CDR1 is LNHDA and CDR2 SQIVND (reference sequence). CDR3 sequence reads: CASRPGGQGYYEQYF. CDR3 coding DNA: TGTGCCAGTAGACCGGGGGGACAGGGTTACTACGAGCAGTACTTC.

The chain combines TRBV21-1 with TRBJ1-6. TRBV21-1 is a listed pseudogene. The CDR3 is 12 residues long. The CDR3 DNA is TGTGCCGCTGAGGGCCGGTGTTCACCCCTCCACTTT. Amino acid sequence: CAAEGRCSPLHF.

This chain links TRBV5-8 with TRBJ2-5; TRBD2 matches at 7 bases. Germline lookup yields CDR1 SGHTS and CDR2 YDEGEE. The CDR3 extends over 16 amino acids. With V trimmed by 3 bases and J by 2 bases, 10 bases remained unmatched. In DNA, the CDR3 is TGTGCCAGCAGCTCACCGAGACTAGCAGATCAAGAGACCCAGTACTTC. It encodes CASSSPRLADQETQYF. Looking up the rest from reference TRBV5-8 and TRBJ2-5 gives the full variable domain: EAGVTQSPTHLIKTRGQQATLRCSPISGHTSVYWYQQALGLGLQFLLWYDEGEERNRGNFPPRFSGRQFPNYSSELNVNALELEDSALYLCASSSPRLADQETQYFGPGTRLLVL.

The chain is built from TRBV19 and TRBJ2-5; TRBD1 agrees at 7 bases. Germline V gene lookup returns CDR1 LNHDA and CDR2 SQIVND (reference sequence). The CDR3 has 13 amino acids. After removal of 5 bases from V and 4 bases from J, the junction contained 4 bases not matched to a gene. The CDR3 nucleotides read TGTGCCAGTAGTCAACAGGGGCGAGAGACCCAGTACTTC. It translates to CASSQQGRETQYF.

The gene calls are TRBV4-3 and TRBJ2-5, with a possible D match to TRBD2 (5 bases). The germline V gene has CDR1 LGHNA and CDR2 YSLEER. The CDR3 covers 16 residues. The ends were cut back, 1 base at V and 0 bases at J, with 12 bases in the middle. CDR3 amino acids: CASSQVLRGYQETQYF. The CDR3 nucleotides are TGCGCCAGCAGCCAAGTCCTTAGAGGGTACCAAGAGACCCAGTACTTC.

The chain links TRBV28 to TRBJ1-4, with a tentative D call TRBD1 (6 bases). V was cut by 4 bases and J by 6 bases, with 18 bases left in between. This CDR3 has 16 residues. Per germline, CDR1 MDHEN and CDR2 SYDVKM. The CDR3 protein is CASSSPWGGEDEKLFF. The CDR3 DNA follows: TGTGCCAGCAGTTCCCCCTGGGGGGGCGAGGATGAAAAACTGTTTTTT.

This clone was seen repeatedly, ten times or more. The chain is built from TRBV4-3 and TRBJ2-6; D possibly corresponds to TRBD1 (6 bases). This CDR3 is built from 16 residues. The V end lost 1 base, the J end lost 1 base, and 8 bases lay between the germline ends. Germline V gene data show CDR1 as LGHNA and CDR2 as YSLEER. CDR3 bases: TGCGCCAGCAGCCAAGCTACAGGGTCTGGGGCCAACGTCCTGACTTTC. Its translation: CASSQATGSGANVLTF.